A single T cell receptor beta chain is shown here with its context. Its antigen is still unknown. Investigators prepared the TCR beta libraries by applying iRepertoire HTBI primers and Arm-PCR of CDR3 regions. MiXCR, run by TCRdb on the multiplex PCR reads, gives a single entry per CDR3 protein. The sample yields 600,000 to 650,000 distinct CDR3 sequences, roughly 16% seen once. The sample originates from a study of regulatory T cells in long-lasting Graves disease. General study points: Only peripheral blood was studied, not thyroid tissue. There were preferences for TRBV28, TRBJ1-2 and TRBJ2-5 in persistent disease.

Described time point: newly diagnosed GD, antithyroid drugs for less than 3 months. Construction of the TCR library relied on RNA isolated from PBMCs. One endocrinology department in Xi'an, China, was where patients came from. Germline V lookup: CDR1 DFQATT, CDR2 SNEGSKA (reference sequence). V trimming: 3 bases; J trimming: 3 bases; junction bases outside the gene matches: 4. The CDR3 extends over 14 amino acids. The data were also submitted as part of a second study, on T cells in Graves' hyperthyroidism and ophthalmopathy. That work adds: HTBI primers were used for first-round RT-PCR of the TCR CDR3.

The gene calls are TRBV20-1 and TRBJ2-3; 9 bases align to TRBD2. Sequencing was performed on peripheral blood mononuclear cells (PBMCs), taken at new diagnosis, from a patient treated with antithyroid drugs. The sequence derives from a woman in her 30s with Graves disease. CDR3 region: CSASSSGRTDTQYF. The CDR3 nucleotides are TGCAGTGCTAGTTCCAGCGGGAGGACAGATACGCAGTATTTT.